These 24 T cell receptor beta chains were all obtained from the same sample, sequenced in a study of blood T cell repertoires in COVID-19. Using immunoSEQ multiplex PCR, the repertoire was profiled, and TCRdb retains in-frame clones only, with some absent. Found here are 30,000 to 40,000 clones, around three quarters of them singletons; the top ten hold under 50%. Sequences were obtained from peripheral blood. The receptor set was obtained from an elderly man with active or convalescent COVID-19.

This clone occurred once. The chain couples TRBV5-8 to TRBJ1-1, with 7 bases that match TRBD1. This CDR3 comprises 13 residues. Germline assignment: CDR1 SGHTS and CDR2 YDEGEE. V lost 9 bases, J lost 5 bases, and 10 bases stayed unmatched. The CDR3 nucleotides are TGTGCCATAATGGAGGGGGCGAGGACTGAAGCTTTCTTT. Translating it yields CAIMEGARTEAFF. Full variable domain (remainder filled in from reference TRBV5-8 and TRBJ1-1): EAGVTQSPTHLIKTRGQQATLRCSPISGHTSVYWYQQALGLGLQFLLWYDEGEERNRGNFPPRFSGRQFPNYSSELNVNALELEDSALYLCAIMEGARTEAFFGQGTRLTVV.

The CDR3 DNA is TGTGCCATCATGGAGTACAATGAGCAGTTCTTC. Protein: CAIMEYNEQFF. The chain employs TRBV10-3 and TRBJ2-1, with D unclear. Per germline, CDR1 ENHRY and CDR2 SYGVKD. CDR3 size: 11 residues. The V and J ends lost 7 bases and 4 bases respectively, with 5 bases between them.

Regarding this clone: This sample includes further DNA sequences coding for the same CDR3. The chain uses TRBV5-4 and TRBJ2-7, with 12 bases lining up with TRBD2. This CDR3 comprises 15 residues. Germline V lookup: CDR1 SGHNT, CDR2 YYREEE (reference sequence). Trimming at V came to 4 bases and at J to 2 bases, leaving 4 bases not matched to a gene. Written as DNA, the CDR3 is TGTGCCAGCAGCCTGGGACTAGCGGGCGCCTACGAGCAGTACTTC. The encoded protein is CASSLGLAGAYEQYF.

CDR3 DNA sequence: TGTGCCAGCAGTTCAGCCGGGTCTTCCTACAATGAGCAGTTCTTC. It yields the protein CASSSAGSSYNEQFF. The J gene is TRBJ2-1, the V gene TRBV27; D is unresolved. CDR1 and CDR2 from the germline V gene are MNHEY and SMNVEV (reference sequence). V shed 4 bases and J shed 1 base, with 11 bases lying between them. The length of the CDR3 is 15 residues.

The chain couples TRBV3-1 (or the pseudogene TRBV3-2) to TRBJ1-6, with 11 bases fitting TRBD1. The CDR3 extends over 16 amino acids. V gave up 2 bases and J gave up 10 bases; unmatched junction bases: 7. The germline gives CDR1 LGHDT, CDR2 YNNKEL (reference sequence). The CDR3 sequence is CASSQPRGQGESPLHF. CDR3 bases: TGTGCCAGCAGCCAACCTCGGGGACAGGGGGAGTCACCCCTCCACTTT.

This clone has a single count. The chain employs TRBV9 and TRBJ2-5; no firm D call. CDR1 and CDR2 (germline): SGDLS, YYNGEE. V was pared by 0 bases and J by 3 bases, with 9 bases between. This CDR3 is built from 14 residues. CDR3 in DNA: TGTGCCAGCAGCGTAGGTGCACAGAAAGAGACCCAGTACTTC. Its translation: CASSVGAQKETQYF.

The chain joins TRBV11-2 to TRBJ1-5, with D maybe TRBD1 (6 bases). The CDR3 contains 15 residues. V lost 3 bases to trimming and J lost 2 bases, with 11 bases between them. In germline, CDR1 is SGHAT, CDR2 FQNNGV. DNA for the CDR3: TGTGCCAGCAGCTTGTTAGGGGGGGGCAATCAGCCCCAGCATTTT. This translates into CASSLLGGGNQPQHF.

This chain joins TRBV2 and TRBJ2-5; TRBD1 agrees at 9 bases. The CDR3 runs to 14 residues. V was clipped by 7 bases and J by 5 bases; unmatched bases: 8. CDR1 SNHLY and CDR2 FYNNEI come from the germline V gene. CDR3 DNA: TGTGCCAGCACCGCGGGACAGGGTGGGGAGACCCAGTACTTC. It specifies CASTAGQGGETQYF.

The rearrangement links TRBV13 to TRBJ2-3, with 11 bases lining up with TRBD2. CDR3 length: 16 amino acids. From germline, CDR1 is PRHDT and CDR2 FYEKMQ (reference sequence). V lost 4 bases, J lost 1 base, and 4 bases stayed unmatched. The CDR3 sequence is CASSSELAGGTDTQYF. CDR3 in DNA: TGTGCCAGCAGCTCGGAACTAGCGGGAGGCACAGATACGCAGTATTTT.

The chain uses TRBV6-5 and TRBJ2-7, with D perhaps TRBD1 (6 bases). CDR1 MNHEY and CDR2 SVGAGI come from the germline V gene. This CDR3 region has 14 residues. V lost 8 bases and J lost 0, with 14 bases in between. CDR3 DNA: TGTGCCAGCGGATCACCAGGGGTCTCCTACGAGCAGTACTTC. The encoded protein is CASGSPGVSYEQYF.

This chain uses TRBV9 with TRBJ1-1; D possibly corresponds to TRBD1 (5 bases). Germline values: CDR1 SGDLS, CDR2 YYNGEE. The length of the CDR3 is 14 residues. With 0 bases removed from V and 4 bases from J, the gap between germline ends came to 10 bases. The CDR3 DNA follows: TGTGCCAGCAGCGTAGGCGGGGGTCCCACTGAAGCTTTCTTT. Amino acids: CASSVGGGPTEAFF.

The rearrangement uses TRBV7-3 and TRBJ1-4; 11 nucleotides agree with TRBD1. CDR3 length: 15 amino acids. Germline V lookup: CDR1 SGHTA, CDR2 FQGTGA. V lost 0 bases, J lost 7 bases, and 1 base stayed unmatched. CDR3 sequence: CASSLTGQGGEKLFF. DNA for the CDR3: TGTGCCAGCAGCTTAACGGGACAGGGGGGTGAAAAACTGTTTTTT.

The chain joins TRBV21-1 to TRBJ2-5; the D call TRBD2 from the table was never checked on the DNA. TRBV21-1 is flagged as a pseudogene. The CDR3 has 16 amino acids. CDR3 region: CASSKGRGGPQETQYF. The CDR3 region has the DNA TGTGCCAGCAGCAAAGGCCGCGGGGGTCCACAAGAGACCCAGTACTTC.

This chain uses TRBV9 with TRBJ2-1; D gene ambiguous. The CDR3 loop spans 13 amino acids. Deletions cut 0 bases from V and 4 bases from J, with 5 bases between. Germline values: CDR1 SGDLS, CDR2 YYNGEE. CDR3 sequence reads: CASSVVQYNEQFF. Here the CDR3 DNA reads TGTGCCAGCAGCGTAGTTCAATACAATGAGCAGTTCTTC.

This chain joins TRBV5-1 and TRBJ1-2, with 7 bases matching TRBD1. This CDR3 contains 14 residues. CDR1 is SGHRS, CDR2 YFSETQ, per germline. V lost 4 bases to trimming and J lost 2 bases; unmatched junction nucleotides: 5. For the CDR3, the DNA is TGCGCCAGCAGCGTTGCACAGGGGAACTATGGCTACACCTTC. It yields the protein CASSVAQGNYGYTF. Supplemented by reference TRBV5-1 and TRBJ1-2, the full variable domain reads KAGVTQTPRYLIKTRGQQVTLSCSPISGHRSVSWYQQTPGQGLQFLFEYFSETQRNKGNFPGRFSGRQFSNSRSEMNVSTLELGDSALYLCASSVAQGNYGYTFGSGTRLTVV.

The chain combines TRBV5-1 with TRBJ1-4; 11 nucleotides agree with TRBD1. The CDR3 covers 17 residues. The V gene's germline CDR1 is SGHRS and CDR2 YFSETQ. The V gene end was trimmed by 6 bases and the J gene end by 3 bases; junction bases not matched to a gene: 10. CDR3 DNA sequence: TGCGCCAGCACATCGGGGACAGGGGGTTTGGCTAATGAAAAACTGTTTTTT. Protein product: CASTSGTGGLANEKLFF.

The chain has TRBV19 and TRBJ1-2, with D hard to call. V shed 5 bases and J shed 2 bases, with 12 bases lying between them. The CDR3 contains 14 residues. Germline V CDR1 and CDR2: LNHDA, SQIVND (reference sequence). The CDR3 coding sequence is TGTGCCAGTAGTCCCGGACTGGGGAACTATGGCTACACCTTC. Translated, it gives CASSPGLGNYGYTF.

The V gene is TRBV5-1, the J gene TRBJ2-1; 9 bases agree with TRBD2. The CDR3 is 15 amino acids. V was clipped by 9 bases and J by 8 bases; unmatched bases: 15. Looked up from germline, CDR1 is SGHRS and CDR2 is YFSETQ. The CDR3 loop is CATSIGSGSGDEQFF. The CDR3 coding sequence is TGCGCCACCTCCATTGGTAGCGGGAGTGGGGATGAGCAGTTCTTC.

This chain uses TRBV10-3 with TRBJ1-3; weak D call: TRBD1 (6 bases). Germline CDR1 and CDR2: ENHRY and SYGVKD. Trimming stripped 4 bases from V and 1 base from J, with 17 bases between. The length of the CDR3 is 17 residues. CDR3 region: CAISAFGGAASGNTIYF. Written as DNA, the CDR3 is TGTGCCATCAGTGCCTTTGGGGGGGCCGCATCTGGAAACACCATATATTTT.

The V and J genes are TRBV19 and TRBJ2-1; 11 bases align to TRBD2. CDR1 is LNHDA, CDR2 SQIVND, per germline (reference sequence). With 3 bases clipped from V and 4 bases from J, the junction kept 14 bases outside the gene matches. CDR3 length: 19 amino acids. The CDR3 bases are TGTGCCAGTAGTATCGGGCTAGCGGGGGGTCCACATAGGTACAATGAGCAGTTCTTC. This encodes CASSIGLAGGPHRYNEQFF.

J is TRBJ2-1 and V is TRBV19, with 8 bases that match TRBD2. The V segment lost 2 bases and the J segment 0 bases; nucleotides outside the gene matches: 0. Per germline, CDR1 LNHDA and CDR2 SQIVND (reference sequence). The CDR3 contains 15 residues. CDR3 residues: CASSISGSSYNEQFF. The CDR3 DNA sequence: TGTGCCAGTAGTATAAGCGGGAGCTCCTACAATGAGCAGTTCTTC.

The chain is built from TRBV9 and TRBJ2-7, with D maybe TRBD1 (6 bases). The CDR3 totals 14 residues. Trimming stripped 0 bases from V and 5 bases from J, with 12 bases between. Germline V gives CDR1 SGDLS, CDR2 YYNGEE. The CDR3 DNA reads as TGTGCCAGCAGCGTAGGGGGGCTGATGGACGAGCAGTACTTC. It is translated as CASSVGGLMDEQYF. Full variable domain (outside the CDR3, taken from reference TRBV9 and TRBJ2-7): DSGVTQTPKHLITATGQRVTLRCSPRSGDLSVYWYQQSLDQGLQFLIQYYNGEERAKGNILERFSAQQFPDLHSELNLSSLELGDSALYFCASSVGGLMDEQYFGPGTRLTVT.

The J gene is TRBJ1-6, the V gene TRBV14, with D maybe TRBD1 (5 bases). V gave up 6 bases and J gave up 5 bases, with 11 bases separating them. Per the germline V gene, CDR1 is SGHDN and CDR2 is FVKESK. The CDR3 totals 14 residues. As DNA, the CDR3 is TGTGCCAGCAGGCGACAGCTAGATAATTCACCCCTCCACTTT. Amino acids: CASRRQLDNSPLHF.

This rearrangement joins TRBV9 to TRBJ1-1; D gene uncertain. The germline CDR1 and CDR2 sequences are SGDLS and YYNGEE. There are 15 residues in the CDR3. Between the trimmed V and J ends, which lost 0 bases and 1 base, there was a span of 10 bases. CDR3 in amino acids: CASSVGAGTNTEAFF. The DNA of the CDR3 is TGTGCCAGCAGCGTAGGAGCAGGCACGAACACTGAAGCTTTCTTT.